Listed below are T cell receptor beta chains from one sample, sequenced in a study of regulatory T cells in long-lasting Graves disease. TCRdb reprocessed the multiplex PCR reads via MiXCR and lists one record per CDR3 protein. Among approximately 400,000 distinct CDR3 sequences listed, approximately 23% were seen once. This specimen was peripheral blood mononuclear cells (PBMCs), taken when the disease was refractory, from a patient treated with antithyroid drugs. All receptors come from a middle-aged woman with Graves disease. Both conserved end residues are part of each CDR3. The D gene is left open where the match is weak. The listing skips clone size in some rows; elsewhere it reads once, few, many or a size class.

DNA	CDR3	J	V	D	size
TGTGCCAGTAGGCCGGAGGTGGGTGCGCACTATGGCTACACCTTC	CASRPEVGAHYGYTF	TRBJ1-2	TRBV19	NA	few
TGTGCCAGCAGTTTACATAACGAGCAGTACTTC	CASSLHNEQYF	TRBJ2-7	TRBV12-3/TRBV12-4	NA	many
TGTGCCAGCAGCCTCAGGGGTCCCGGTGAAGCTTTCTTT	CASSLRGPGEAFF	TRBJ1-1	TRBV7-8	NA	NA
TGTGCCAGCAGATGGACTAGTTTTTCCTACGAGCAGTACTTC	CASRWTSFSYEQYF	TRBJ2-7	TRBV12-3/TRBV12-4	TRBD2	many
TGTGCCATCAGGTCGTTGGGCACTGAAGCTTTCTTT	CAIRSLGTEAFF	TRBJ1-1	TRBV10-3	NA	few
TGTGCCTCCCTCCAAGCGGGCCTCTACGAGCAGTACTTC	CASLQAGLYEQYF	TRBJ2-7	TRBV30	NA	NA
TGTGCCTGGAGTGGGTTGCTAGCGGGAGTCGAGCAGTACTTC	CAWSGLLAGVEQYF	TRBJ2-7	TRBV30	TRBD2	NA
TGCAGTGCTAGACGGCGTAGCTCCTACGAGCAGTACTTC	CSARRRSSYEQYF	TRBJ2-7	TRBV20-1	NA	few
TGTGCCACCAGCCCCTTGGACAGGGTGACCGGGGAGCTGTTTTTT	CATSPLDRVTGELFF	TRBJ2-2	TRBV15	TRBD1	NA
TGTGCCAGCAGCCGCATGACAGTACCTAATGAAAAACTGTTTTTT	CASSRMTVPNEKLFF	TRBJ1-4	TRBV3-1	NA	many
TGTGCCAGCAGCGTACAAGGACTAGCGGGAGTTCGTGAGCAGTACTTC	CASSVQGLAGVREQYF	TRBJ2-7	TRBV9	TRBD2	NA
TGTGCCAGCTGGGGACTAGCGGGAGGAATTTACGAGCAGTACTTC	CASWGLAGGIYEQYF	TRBJ2-7	TRBV28	TRBD2	many
TGTGCCAGCAGCGCCACCCACAAGAACACTGAAGCTTTCTTT	CASSATHKNTEAFF	TRBJ1-1	TRBV5-6	NA	NA
TGTGCCAGCAGCCGGGACAGGAGGTACAATCAGCCCCAGCATTTT	CASSRDRRYNQPQHF	TRBJ1-5	TRBV6-1	TRBD1	NA
TGTACCAGCAGTTCCCTCGCCAAAGGACTAGCGAACTACGAGCAGTACTTC	CTSSSLAKGLANYEQYF	TRBJ2-7	TRBV27	TRBD2	NA
TGTGCCAGCAGGAGACAGGGACAGCCCTACGAGCAGTACTTC	CASRRQGQPYEQYF	TRBJ2-7	TRBV6-1	TRBD1	many
TGCAGTGCTAGTCCAGGGATCAGTCCTGAAGCTTTCTTT	CSASPGISPEAFF	TRBJ1-1	TRBV20-1	NA	many
TGTGCCAGCAGTTTTCTTCCGGAGTCCTACGAGCAGTACTTC	CASSFLPESYEQYF	TRBJ2-7	TRBV28	NA	many
TGTGCCAGCAGCGCCCAAACACAGGGGACTGAAGCTTTCTTT	CASSAQTQGTEAFF	TRBJ1-1	TRBV7-2	TRBD1	many
TGTGCCAGTAATGGGGCGTTGGGCACTGAAGCTTTCTTT	CASNGALGTEAFF	TRBJ1-1	TRBV19	NA	few
TGTGCCAGCAGCTCCCGGGCGAGGGACCTTGACGAAAAACTGTTTTTT	CASSSRARDLDEKLFF	TRBJ1-4	TRBV11-2	NA	few
TGTGCCACCAGCAGAGCTTACCCCCCTCCCTACGAGCAGTACTTC	CATSRAYPPPYEQYF	TRBJ2-7	TRBV15	NA	many
TGTGCCATCAGTGGGGACGAGGAAAAACTGTTTTTT	CAISGDEEKLFF	TRBJ1-4	TRBV10-3	NA	NA
TGTGCCAGCAGCTTTCTTGTTTCCCCTAGCAATCAGCCCCAGCATTTT	CASSFLVSPSNQPQHF	TRBJ1-5	TRBV7-9	NA	NA
TGTGCCAGCAGCCAAGCTGGGTCGACCGGGGAGCTGTTTTTT	CASSQAGSTGELFF	TRBJ2-2	TRBV3-1	NA	few
TGCAGCGTTGTTTCAGAGGACAGGGGGCGGCTCATTCAGTACTTC	CSVVSEDRGRLIQYF	TRBJ2-4	TRBV29-1	TRBD1	few
TGTGCCAGCAGTTTATTTGGACAGGGTCGCACCTACGAGCAGTACTTC	CASSLFGQGRTYEQYF	TRBJ2-7	TRBV28	TRBD1	many
TGTGCCAGCAGCTTAGCCGAAGATCAGCCCCAGCATTTT	CASSLAEDQPQHF	TRBJ1-5	TRBV11-2	NA	many
TGTGCCAGCAGCCCAACCCCCAAGACCCTATCCTACGAGCAGTACTTC	CASSPTPKTLSYEQYF	TRBJ2-7	TRBV5-5	NA	few
TGTGCCAGCAGTTTATATCTGGGAGAGACCCAGTACTTC	CASSLYLGETQYF	TRBJ2-5	TRBV27	NA	NA
TGTGCCAGCAGCCCACAGGGCGATTTGGCCCAGTACTTC	CASSPQGDLAQYF	TRBJ2-5	TRBV14	NA	NA
TGTGCCATCAAACCGACAGGGCAAGAGACCCAGTACTTC	CAIKPTGQETQYF	TRBJ2-5	TRBV10-3	TRBD1	NA
TGTGCCAGCAGCCAAGTTGGGGGGGCCTTAGCCAAAAACATTCAGTACTTC	CASSQVGGALAKNIQYF	TRBJ2-4	TRBV3-1	NA	few
TGTGCCAGCACGGGGGGGGGGGCAAAAAACACTGAAGCTTTCTTT	CASTGGGAKNTEAFF	TRBJ1-1	TRBV6-1	NA	NA
TGCAGTGCCGAGGGGCCTGGGGCGAGCTCCTACAAGCAGTACTTC	CSAEGPGASSYKQYF	TRBJ2-7	TRBV20-1	NA	NA
TGTGCCAGCAGCCTAGAGGACACCATATATTTT	CASSLEDTIYF	TRBJ1-3	TRBV28	NA	many
TGTGCCAGCAGTCCCGCGGGAGGGGGGGAGGACACTGAAGCTTTCTTT	CASSPAGGGEDTEAFF	TRBJ1-1	TRBV6-1	NA	NA
TGTGCCAGCAGTTTAAGGTTTCTAGCGGGAGTCTCCGAGCAGTACTTC	CASSLRFLAGVSEQYF	TRBJ2-7	TRBV28	TRBD2	many
TGTGCCAGCAGCTTAGCGGTTGTAAGGGAGACCCAGTACTTC	CASSLAVVRETQYF	TRBJ2-5	TRBV11-3	NA	many
TGTGCCAGCAGTGGAACTAGCGCCTCCTACAATGAGCAGTTCTTC	CASSGTSASYNEQFF	TRBJ2-1	TRBV6-2/TRBV6-3	TRBD2	few
TGTGCCAGCAGTCCAAACAGACAGAACACTGAAGCTTTCTTT	CASSPNRQNTEAFF	TRBJ1-1	TRBV12-3/TRBV12-4	NA	NA
TGCAGCGTTGAACCTGCGGACCACTCTCCCTCCCGGGAGCAGTTCTTC	CSVEPADHSPSREQFF	TRBJ2-1	TRBV29-1	NA	NA
TGTGCCAGCACCCAAGACAGGGGGGCTCAGCCCCAGCATTTT	CASTQDRGAQPQHF	TRBJ1-5	TRBV2	TRBD1	NA
TGTGCCAGCAGCTTGAAGGCCGCAGGGAGTAATTCACCCCTCCACTTT	CASSLKAAGSNSPLHF	TRBJ1-6	TRBV7-9	NA	few
TGTGCCACGAGACAGGGGGCGAATGAAGCTTTCTTT	CATRQGANEAFF	TRBJ1-1	TRBV6-1	TRBD1	many
TGTGCCAGCGGGGGACAGGGAGAAAAACTGTTTTTT	CASGGQGEKLFF	TRBJ1-4	TRBV6-1	TRBD1	many
TGTGCCAGCAGCTTACGGGGAAACCATGAGCAGTTCTTC	CASSLRGNHEQFF	TRBJ2-1	TRBV7-9	NA	few
TGTGCCAGCAGTTCCGCGGGACTAGAAAAGCAGTACGAGCAGTACTTC	CASSSAGLEKQYEQYF	TRBJ2-7	TRBV28	TRBD2	many
TGTGCCAGCATACGGGATAACACCGGGGAGCTGTTTTTT	CASIRDNTGELFF	TRBJ2-2	TRBV2	NA	many
TGTGCCAGCAGTCCCCGGGACATCTTTGGCTACACCTTC	CASSPRDIFGYTF	TRBJ1-2	TRBV6-1	NA	many